This TCR beta chain is drawn from a study of a mutant IDH1 vaccine in newly diagnosed glioma. Looking at the study overall: Previous treatment comprised radiotherapy, temozolomide, or both, mostly both.

Time point in this sample: week 5, during vaccination. Alongside topical imiquimod, each dose of vaccine comprised 300 ug of mutant IDH1 20-mer peptide. Germline V gives CDR1 SGDLS, CDR2 YYNGEE. V lost 4 bases, J lost 8 bases, and 13 bases lay in between. There are 13 residues in the CDR3. Notes on this clone: Its specificity is not known.

This table comes from immunoSEQ multiplex PCR, and its TCRdb copy is limited to in-frame clones, with some not included. The sample has 60,000 or so clones; around four fifths are singletons. V gene TRBV9 combines with J gene TRBJ2-1; D not resolved. Source: PBMCs, taken from a glioma patient whose treatment included an IDH1 peptide vaccine. The receptor's source is a woman between 50 and 59 years old with glioma. CDR3 sequence (DNA): TGTGCCAGCAGCTTCGACCTTGACGATGAGCAGTTCTTC. Residues: CASSFDLDDEQFF.